Listed here are 25 T cell receptor beta chains from one sample, sequenced in a study of CD8 T cells in Susac syndrome. Reverse transcription used about 0.45 to 1 ug RNA and random hexamers. TCRdb re-called the immunoSEQ multiplex PCR reads with MiXCR, one entry per CDR3 protein. The sample records roughly 200,000 distinct CDR3 sequences, roughly 94% being singletons. Sequencing input: CD4+ T cells from PBMCs. These receptors were collected from a human donor in good health.

The chain carries TRBV6-5 and TRBJ2-3; 7 bases are a match to TRBD1. Germline CDR1 is MNHEY and CDR2 is SVGAGI. This CDR3 has 17 residues. V gave up 0 bases and J gave up 4 bases; unmatched junction bases: 10. Here the CDR3 DNA reads TGTGCCAGCAGTTACTCCTCGTGGTACAGGGGTCCAGATACGCAGTATTTT. Amino acids: CASSYSSWYRGPDTQYF.

The genes are TRBV10-3 and TRBJ2-5; D possibly corresponds to TRBD1 (5 bases). The germline V gene has CDR1 ENHRY and CDR2 SYGVKD. This CDR3 region has 15 residues. The V end lost 0 bases, the J end lost 4 bases, and 12 bases lay between the germline ends. The CDR3 loop is CAISESAGITETQYF. In DNA, the CDR3 is TGTGCCATCAGTGAGTCGGCAGGGATAACAGAGACCCAGTACTTC.

The V gene is TRBV5-1, the J gene TRBJ1-6, with 8 bases matching TRBD1. CDR1 SGHRS and CDR2 YFSETQ come from the germline V gene. This CDR3 is built from 14 residues. V trimming: 7 bases; J trimming: 8 bases; junction bases outside the gene matches: 8. The CDR3 protein is CASGPGQDYSPLHF. The CDR3, as DNA: TGCGCCAGCGGACCGGGACAGGATTATTCACCCCTCCACTTT.

The chain carries TRBV12-3 or TRBV12-4 and TRBJ2-3, with D perhaps TRBD1 (5 bases). Trimming left V 6 bases short and J 10 bases short, with 11 bases between. The CDR3 has 11 residues. The DNA for the CDR3 is TGTGCCAGCAGCCAGGGTGCAGCGCAGTATTTT. Protein product: CASSQGAAQYF.

The CDR3 loop reads CASGRIGLAGSYEQYV. CDR3 DNA sequence: TGTGCCAGCGGTAGGATCGGACTAGCGGGAAGCTACGAGCAGTACGTC. The J gene is TRBJ2-7, the V gene TRBV6-2 or TRBV6-3, with 12 bases matching TRBD2. This CDR3 is 16 amino acids long. CDR1 MNHEY and CDR2 SVGEGT come from the germline V gene. Trimming at V came to 8 bases and at J to 3 bases, leaving 11 bases not matched to a gene.

The J gene is TRBJ1-2, the V gene TRBV28, with D unclear. V lost 11 bases to trimming and J lost 8 bases, with 15 bases between them. Germline CDR1 and CDR2: MDHEN and SYDVKM. The CDR3 is made up of 11 amino acids. The CDR3 here is CAGSGGLGYTF. The CDR3, as DNA: TGTGCCGGGAGCGGAGGGCTCGGCTACACCTTC.

This chain links TRBV30 with TRBJ2-1; D perhaps matches TRBD2 (6 bases). The CDR3 runs to 13 residues. Germline CDR1 is GTSNPN and CDR2 is SVGIG (reference sequence). V was pared by 2 bases and J by 4 bases, with 9 bases between. In DNA, the CDR3 is TGTGCCTGGAGTCGGGACTCATACAATGAGCAGTTCTTC. It codes for CAWSRDSYNEQFF.

This rearrangement joins TRBV5-1 to TRBJ2-1, with D possibly TRBD2 on 5 matching bases. The germline V and J ends were trimmed by 0 bases and 9 bases, with 10 bases remaining between them. The germline V gene has CDR1 SGHRS and CDR2 YFSETQ. This CDR3 has 13 residues. CDR3: CASSLATGIEQFF. CDR3 sequence (DNA): TGCGCCAGCAGCTTGGCCACCGGGATTGAGCAGTTCTTC.

V gene TRBV7-2 combines with J gene TRBJ2-1; D gene ambiguous. The germline gives CDR1 SGHTA, CDR2 FQGNSA. The CDR3 totals 13 residues. Trimming took 7 bases from V and 9 from J, leaving 16 bases between them. Here the CDR3 reads CASTPIELGEQFF. The DNA for the CDR3 is TGTGCCAGCACCCCCATAGAGTTGGGTGAGCAGTTCTTC.

The J gene is TRBJ2-7, the V gene TRBV18, with 9 bases lining up with TRBD1. The J segment lost 3 bases and the V segment lost 6 bases, leaving 6 bases of the junction unmatched. This CDR3 has 14 residues. Germline values: CDR1 KGHSH, CDR2 LQKENI. The CDR3 DNA reads as TGTGCCAGCTCCCCCGGGACAGGGAGCTACGAGCAGTACTTC. Its translation is CASSPGTGSYEQYF.

This clonotype was counted a single time. The rearrangement joins TRBV20-1 to TRBJ1-5; 7 bases fit TRBD1. The germline CDR1 and CDR2 sequences are DFQATT and SNEGSKA (reference sequence). This CDR3 is 16 amino acids long. V shed 0 bases and J 6 bases; nucleotides not matched to a gene: 11. The CDR3 sequence: CSARDRPRQGSQPQHF. Written as DNA, the CDR3 is TGCAGTGCTAGAGACCGTCCGCGACAGGGTAGTCAGCCCCAGCATTTT.

This chain connects TRBV6-2 or TRBV6-3 to TRBJ2-3; D gene uncertain. The V gene lost 7 bases and the J gene lost 1 base, with 12 bases spanning the gap. Germline CDR1 and CDR2: MNHEY and SVGEGT. The length of the CDR3 is 14 residues. The CDR3 loop reads CASTGEGGTDTQYF. The CDR3 DNA is TGTGCCAGCACTGGGGAAGGTGGCACAGATACGCAGTATTTT.

The chain carries TRBV28 and TRBJ2-3, with 10 bases lining up with TRBD2. After removal of 7 bases from V and 3 bases from J, the junction contained 4 bases not matched to a gene. This CDR3 spans 14 amino acids. The germline CDR1 and CDR2 sequences are MDHEN and SYDVKM. CDR3 DNA: TGTGCCAGCATGAGGACTAGCGGAACAGATACGCAGTATTTT. Residues: CASMRTSGTDTQYF.

The chain joins TRBV19 to TRBJ2-3; tentative D call: TRBD2 (7 bases). The V gene's germline CDR1 is LNHDA and CDR2 SQIVND (reference sequence). The CDR3 spans 16 residues. Trimming shortened V by 7 bases and J by 1 base, and 18 bases separated the two germline ends. The CDR3 nucleotides read TGTGCCAGTATCGCCACGGGGGGCGTGGGCACAGATACGCAGTATTTT. This encodes CASIATGGVGTDTQYF.

The rearrangement links TRBV28 to TRBJ2-1, with 9 bases that match TRBD2. The CDR3 covers 15 residues. Germline V CDR1 and CDR2: MDHEN, SYDVKM. Losses at the gene ends were 7 bases for V and 0 bases for J; bases not matched to a gene: 4. The CDR3 DNA is TGTGCCAGCAAAATAGCGGGGGACTCCTACAATGAGCAGTTCTTC. Its translation: CASKIAGDSYNEQFF.

This clonotype was detected only once. This chain uses TRBV7-9 with TRBJ2-7; 7 bases agree with TRBD2. Germline CDR1 and CDR2: SEHNR and FQNEAQ (reference sequence). With 5 bases clipped from V and 2 bases from J, the junction kept 15 bases outside the gene matches. The CDR3 sequence is 17 residues long. CDR3 sequence: CASSIRLAPSGTYEQYF. The CDR3, as DNA: TGTGCCAGCAGCATAAGACTAGCCCCATCTGGCACCTACGAGCAGTACTTC.

V gene TRBV20-1 combines with J gene TRBJ2-7; D is unclear. CDR1 and CDR2 (germline): DFQATT, SNEGSKA (reference sequence). This CDR3 is 12 amino acids long. V was trimmed by 3 bases and J by 2 bases, leaving 8 bases between them. For the CDR3, the DNA is TGCAGTGCTAGTAAAGGGACCTACGAGCAGTACTTC. It is translated as CSASKGTYEQYF.

V and J are TRBV7-9 and TRBJ2-1; D not resolved. With 2 bases removed from V and 6 bases from J, the gap between germline ends came to 11 bases. CDR1 is SEHNR, CDR2 FQNEAQ, per germline (reference sequence). There are 14 residues in the CDR3. The CDR3 reads CASSLFKGPNEQFF. The CDR3, as DNA: TGTGCCAGCAGCTTATTCAAGGGCCCCAATGAGCAGTTCTTC. Filled out from reference TRBV7-9 and TRBJ2-1, the complete variable domain reads DTGVSQNPRHKITKRGQNVTFRCDPISEHNRLYWYRQTLGQGPEFLTYFQNEAQLEKSRLLSDRFSAERPKGSFSTLEIQRTEQGDSAMYLCASSLFKGPNEQFFGPGTRLTVL.

The genes are TRBV6-5 and TRBJ2-3; weak D call: TRBD2 (6 bases). V gave up 0 bases and J gave up 6 bases, with 16 bases separating them. The CDR3 consists of 16 residues. CDR1 and CDR2 from the germline V gene are MNHEY and SVGAGI. DNA of the CDR3: TGTGCCAGCAGTTACTCTCTCGGGGGAGCGGTCGATACGCAGTATTTT. Its protein is CASSYSLGGAVDTQYF.

The J gene is TRBJ2-7, the V gene TRBV4-1; no firm D call. CDR3 length: 17 residues. Trimming cost V 2 bases and J 2 bases, with 19 bases left between them. CDR1 is MGHRA and CDR2 is YSYEKL in the germline V gene. Here the CDR3 reads CASSQPQTAYTPYEQYF. The CDR3 nucleotides read TGCGCCAGCAGCCAACCCCAGACGGCCTATACTCCCTACGAGCAGTACTTC.

The rearrangement links TRBV4-3 to TRBJ2-7; perhaps TRBD2 as D (5 bases). The CDR3 runs 13 residues. Trimming left V 0 bases short and J 9 bases short, with 12 bases between. Germline loops: CDR1 LGHNA, CDR2 YSLEER. The CDR3 protein is CASSQDMDWRQYF. CDR3 in DNA: TGCGCCAGCAGCCAAGATATGGACTGGAGGCAGTACTTC.

The chain employs TRBV29-1 and TRBJ1-4; D uncertain. Trimming shortened V by 3 bases and J by 5 bases, and 10 bases separated the two germline ends. Germline CDR1 reads SQVTM; CDR2 reads ANQGSEA. This CDR3 has 13 amino acids. This CDR3 reads CSVEVDPNEKLFF. In DNA form, the CDR3 reads TGCAGCGTTGAGGTGGATCCAAATGAAAAACTGTTTTTT.

This chain uses TRBV12-3 or TRBV12-4 with TRBJ2-7; D possibly uses TRBD1 or TRBD2 (5 bases each). V was cut by 6 bases and J by 3 bases, with 12 bases left in between. CDR3 length equals 13 residues. The CDR3 nucleotides are TGTGCCAGCAGCCCCGGGACGGACTACGAGCAGTACGTC. Its translation is CASSPGTDYEQYV.

The chain's CDR3 is CASTPGTGLIQYF. Here the CDR3 DNA reads TGTGCCAGCACCCCCGGGACAGGATTGATTCAGTACTTC. The chain uses TRBV3-1 and TRBJ2-4; 8 bases are shared with TRBD1. Trimming took 7 bases from V and 10 from J; bases not matched to a gene: 9. This CDR3 is built from 13 residues. Germline V CDR1 and CDR2: LGHDT, YNNKEL (reference sequence).

Here the CDR3 DNA reads TGTGCCAGTAGTATATCCGGACAGGGTAACAATGAGCAGTTCTTC. Protein sequence: CASSISGQGNNEQFF. This chain joins TRBV19 and TRBJ2-1; 8 bases align to TRBD1. Germline trimming cut 2 bases from V and 5 bases from J; bases unmatched to any gene: 5. Germline V gene sequence: CDR1 LNHDA, CDR2 SQIVND (reference sequence). The CDR3 is 15 residues long. Using reference TRBV19 and TRBJ2-1 for the parts outside the CDR3, the full variable domain is DGGITQSPKYLFRKEGQNVTLSCEQNLNHDAMYWYRQDPGQGLRLIYYSQIVNDFQKGDIAEGYSVSREKKESFPLTVTSAQKNPTAFYLCASSISGQGNNEQFFGPGTRLTVL.